The entry that follows covers one T cell receptor (beta chain) sequence. The authors sequenced TCR beta from blood CD8+ and CD4+ T cells. The record originates from a study of CD8 T cells in Susac syndrome. Germline CDR1 and CDR2: SGHDT and YYEEEE. V trimming: 1 base; J trimming: 2 bases; junction bases outside the gene matches: 3. The CDR3 spans 14 residues. Random hexamers were used to reverse transcribe the RNA input (about 0.5 to 1 ug). One entry per CDR3 protein, called by TCRdb with MiXCR from the immunoSEQ multiplex PCR reads. The sample lists 150,000 or so distinct CDR3 sequences; roughly 96% were seen once.

The source is a human donor with multiple sclerosis. Sequencing was performed on CD8+ T cells from PBMCs. The J gene is TRBJ2-7, the V gene TRBV5-6; 7 bases agree with TRBD1. The DNA for the CDR3 is TGTGCCAGCAGCTTGACAGGGGCGGCCTACGAGCAGTACTTC. Its translation: CASSLTGAAYEQYF.